Each of the 2 T cell receptor beta chains below was sequenced from the same sample in a study of T-cell reconstitution after alpha-beta-depleted transplantation in children. Construction of the TCRbeta library involved unique molecular identifiers. Each CDR3 protein gets one entry after TCRdb re-called the PCR reads with MiXCR. The data show hundreds of thousands of distinct CDR3 sequences, under 25% seen once. The sample here was PBMCs, mostly from graft donor cells, taken 360 days after TCRalphabeta/CD19-depleted stem cell transplant. The origin of the receptors is a boy under two years old who had a stem cell transplant for acute myeloid leukemia, so the T cells may come from the graft donor.

In this sample, this clonotype turned up a few times. V and J are TRBV6-5 and TRBJ1-2; TRBD1 agrees at 8 bases. The trim removed 0 bases at V and 8 bases at J, leaving 11 bases unmatched. The CDR3 runs 16 residues. Germline V lookup: CDR1 MNHEY, CDR2 SVGAGI. The CDR3 loop is CASSYSSGDRGRGYTF. For the CDR3, the DNA is TGTGCCAGCAGTTACTCGAGTGGAGACAGGGGCCGGGGCTACACCTTC.

The CDR3 DNA reads as TGTGCCAGCAGTTTCAAGGGACGGGCGAATTCACCCCTCCACTTT. It codes for CASSFKGRANSPLHF. The rearrangement uses TRBV6-5 and TRBJ1-6; possible D gene TRBD1, 5 bases. The CDR3 extends over 15 amino acids. Germline V gene data show CDR1 as MNHEY and CDR2 as SVGAGI. V was pared by 4 bases and J by 7 bases, with 14 bases between.